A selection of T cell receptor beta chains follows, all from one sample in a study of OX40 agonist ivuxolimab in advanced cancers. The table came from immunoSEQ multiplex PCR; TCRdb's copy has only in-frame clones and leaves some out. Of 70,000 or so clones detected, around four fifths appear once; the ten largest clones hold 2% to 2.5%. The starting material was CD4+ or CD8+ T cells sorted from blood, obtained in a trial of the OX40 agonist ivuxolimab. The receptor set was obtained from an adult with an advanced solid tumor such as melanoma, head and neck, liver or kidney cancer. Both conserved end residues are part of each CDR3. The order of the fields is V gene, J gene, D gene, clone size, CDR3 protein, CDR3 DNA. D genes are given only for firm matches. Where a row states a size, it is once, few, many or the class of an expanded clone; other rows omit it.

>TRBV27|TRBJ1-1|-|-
CASSSPHQGTEAFF
TGTGCCAGCAGTTCCCCGCATCAGGGAACTGAAGCTTTCTTT
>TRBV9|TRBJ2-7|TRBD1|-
CASSVRTGFSYEQYF
TGTGCCAGCAGCGTCCGGACAGGGTTCTCCTACGAGCAGTACTTC
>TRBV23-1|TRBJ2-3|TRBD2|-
CASSQSGTSGRVTDTQYF
TGCGCCAGCAGTCAATCGGGGACTAGCGGGAGGGTCACAGATACGCAGTATTTT
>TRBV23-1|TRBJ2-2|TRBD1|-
CASSRETGDGNTGELFF
TGCGCCAGCAGTCGCGAGACAGGGGATGGGAACACCGGGGAGCTGTTTTTT
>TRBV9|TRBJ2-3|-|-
CASSPHPRADTQYF
TGTGCCAGCAGCCCCCACCCGAGGGCAGATACGCAGTATTTT
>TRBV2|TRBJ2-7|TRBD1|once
CASSEQGAIYEQYF
TGTGCCAGCAGTGAACAGGGGGCTATCTACGAGCAGTACTTC
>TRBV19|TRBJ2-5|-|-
CASSIDPASKTQYF
TGTGCCAGTAGTATAGATCCGGCTTCGAAGACCCAGTACTTC
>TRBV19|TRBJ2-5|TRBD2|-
CASSQAGGGQETQYF
TGTGCCAGTAGTCAAGCGGGAGGGGGCCAAGAGACCCAGTACTTC
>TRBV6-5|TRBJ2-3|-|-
CASSYQGFGGADTQYF
TGTGCCAGCAGTTACCAAGGGTTTGGAGGGGCAGATACGCAGTATTTT
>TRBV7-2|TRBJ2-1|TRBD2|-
CASSWGLAGGGTYNEQFF
TGTGCCAGCAGCTGGGGACTAGCGGGAGGGGGAACCTACAATGAGCAGTTCTTC
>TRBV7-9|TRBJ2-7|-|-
CASSSRTGAEQYF
TGTGCCAGCAGCTCCCGGACTGGGGCCGAGCAGTACTTC